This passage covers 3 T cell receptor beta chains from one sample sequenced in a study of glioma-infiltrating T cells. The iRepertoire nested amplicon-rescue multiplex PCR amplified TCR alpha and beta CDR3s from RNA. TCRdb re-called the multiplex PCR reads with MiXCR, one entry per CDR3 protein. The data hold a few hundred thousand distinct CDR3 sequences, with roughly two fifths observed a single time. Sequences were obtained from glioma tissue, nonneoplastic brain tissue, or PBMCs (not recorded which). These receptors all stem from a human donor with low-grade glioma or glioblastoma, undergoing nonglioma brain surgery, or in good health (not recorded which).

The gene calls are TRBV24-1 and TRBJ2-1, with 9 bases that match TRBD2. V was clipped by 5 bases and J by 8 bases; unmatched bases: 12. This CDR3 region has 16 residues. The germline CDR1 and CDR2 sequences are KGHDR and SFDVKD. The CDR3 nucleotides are TGTGCCACCAGTGCTCCGTTGCGGGAGGGTCTCGATGAGCAGTTCTTC. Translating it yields CATSAPLREGLDEQFF.

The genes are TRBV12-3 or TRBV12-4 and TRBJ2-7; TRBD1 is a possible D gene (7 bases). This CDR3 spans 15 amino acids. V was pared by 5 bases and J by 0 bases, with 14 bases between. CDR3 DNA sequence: TGTGCCAGCAGTACAGGGGCCGGGAGCTCCTACGAGCAGTACTTC. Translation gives CASSTGAGSSYEQYF.

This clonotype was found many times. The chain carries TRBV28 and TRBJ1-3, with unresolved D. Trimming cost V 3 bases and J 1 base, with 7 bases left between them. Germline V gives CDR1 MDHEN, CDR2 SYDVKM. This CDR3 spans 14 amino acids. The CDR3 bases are TGTGCCAGCAGTTTGGGCACATCTGGAAACACCATATATTTT. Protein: CASSLGTSGNTIYF.